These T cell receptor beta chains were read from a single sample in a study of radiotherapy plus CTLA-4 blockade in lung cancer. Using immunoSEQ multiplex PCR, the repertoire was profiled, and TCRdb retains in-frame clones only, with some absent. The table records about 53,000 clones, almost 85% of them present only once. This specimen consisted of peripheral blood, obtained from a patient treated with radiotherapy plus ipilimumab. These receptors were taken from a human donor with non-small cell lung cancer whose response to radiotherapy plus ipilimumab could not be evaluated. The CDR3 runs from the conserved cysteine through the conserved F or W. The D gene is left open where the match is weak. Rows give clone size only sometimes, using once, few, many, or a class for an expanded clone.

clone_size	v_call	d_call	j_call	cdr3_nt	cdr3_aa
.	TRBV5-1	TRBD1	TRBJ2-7	TGCGCCAGCAGCTTACCTCGGGACAGAATTTCCTACGAGCAGTACTTC	CASSLPRDRISYEQYF
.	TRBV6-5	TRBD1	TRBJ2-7	TGTGCCAGCTCCCCCCTTCGACAGGGCCACGAGCAGTACTTC	CASSPLRQGHEQYF
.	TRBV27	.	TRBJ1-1	TGTGCCAGCAGTTTGCTGAGTAACACTGAAGCTTTCTTT	CASSLLSNTEAFF
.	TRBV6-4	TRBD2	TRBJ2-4	TGTGCCAGCAGACTGACTAGCAACCCTAAAAACATTCAGTACTTC	CASRLTSNPKNIQYF
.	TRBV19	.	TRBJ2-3	TGTGCCAGGGAGGGAAGGGCAGATACGCAGTATTTT	CAREGRADTQYF
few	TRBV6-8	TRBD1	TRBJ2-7	TGTGCCAGCAGTAAGTCCTCGGGGACAGGGCCCTCCTACGAGCAGTACTTC	CASSKSSGTGPSYEQYF
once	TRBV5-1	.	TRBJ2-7	TGCGCCAGCGGCTATCAGGGGACCTCCTACGAGCAGTACTTC	CASGYQGTSYEQYF
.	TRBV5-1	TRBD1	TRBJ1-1	TGCGCCAGCAGCTTCGGTGGACAGGGCGCAGCTTTCTTT	CASSFGGQGAAFF
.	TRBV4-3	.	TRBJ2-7	TGCGCCAGCAGCCAAGAAGGAGGGACGGCGAGGGAGCAGTACTTC	CASSQEGGTAREQYF
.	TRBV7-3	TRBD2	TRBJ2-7	TGTGCCAGCAGCCCTTCCGGGACTAGCGGCGACGAGCAGTACTTC	CASSPSGTSGDEQYF
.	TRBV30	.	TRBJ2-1	TGTGCCTGGAGGGGCATGATTGGCAATGAGCAGTTCTTC	CAWRGMIGNEQFF
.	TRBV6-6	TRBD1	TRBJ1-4	TGTGCCAGCAGACCGGGACAGGGGGCATGGTTTGAAAAACTGTTTTTT	CASRPGQGAWFEKLFF
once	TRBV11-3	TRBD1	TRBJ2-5	TGTGCCAGCAGCTTAGCCGGGACAGGAGGGGAGACCCAGTACTTC	CASSLAGTGGETQYF
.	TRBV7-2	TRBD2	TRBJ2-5	TGTGCCAGCAGCTTAGGTCCGGGACTAAGCCACTTC	CASSLGPGLSHF
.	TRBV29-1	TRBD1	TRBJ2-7	TGCAGCGTTGAAGGGGACAGGGGAAGAATGGACGAGCAGTACTTC	CSVEGDRGRMDEQYF
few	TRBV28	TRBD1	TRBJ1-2	TGTGCCAGCAGTTCCCCCGGACAGGGGGGCTATGGCTACACCTTC	CASSSPGQGGYGYTF
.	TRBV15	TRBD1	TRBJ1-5	TGTGCCACCAGCAGATTACCCGGGACAGATTTTCAGCCCCAGCATTTT	CATSRLPGTDFQPQHF
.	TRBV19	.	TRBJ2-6	TGTGCCAGTAGTATAGAAGACACCTTATTGTCTGGGGCCAACGTCCTGACTTTC	CASSIEDTLLSGANVLTF
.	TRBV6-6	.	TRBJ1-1	TGTGCCAGCAGTAATGGGGTTTCGAGGGCGAACACTGAAGCTTTCTTT	CASSNGVSRANTEAFF
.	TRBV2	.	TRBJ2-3	TGTGCCAGCAGTGTCGGCGGCCCAACCACAGATACGCAGTATTTT	CASSVGGPTTDTQYF
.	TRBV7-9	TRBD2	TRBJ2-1	TGTGCCAGCAGCTTAGTCGTCGGGAGGGCCTACAATGAGCAGTTCTTC	CASSLVVGRAYNEQFF
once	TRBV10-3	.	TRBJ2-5	TGTGCCATCAGTGAGCCGGGGGAAGAGACCCAGTACTTC	CAISEPGEETQYF
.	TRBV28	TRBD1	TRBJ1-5	TGTGCCAGCAGTCCCTATGACAGGGGGCTGGGGCGTCAGCCCCAGCATTTT	CASSPYDRGLGRQPQHF
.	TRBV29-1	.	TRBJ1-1	TGCAGCGGAAAAGACGGGTTAGGCGCTGAAGCTTTCTTT	CSGKDGLGAEAFF
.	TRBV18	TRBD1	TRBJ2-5	TGTGCCAGCTCACCGGGACAGGGTCTGAGGGAGACCCAGTACTTC	CASSPGQGLRETQYF
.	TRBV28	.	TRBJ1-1	TGTGCCAGCAGTTCCCCGACAGGTCTTGAAGCTTTCTTT	CASSSPTGLEAFF